This T cell receptor beta chain was identified during a study of blood T cell repertoires in COVID-19. There are a few counts of this clone. Other DNA sequences within the sample encode an identical CDR3. Clones were read by immunoSEQ multiplex PCR, and TCRdb kept only the in-frame ones, dropping some. The profile shows some 190,000 clones, about 80% of them singletons. The source material was peripheral blood. The sequence was collected from a woman aged 80 or older with COVID-19, enrolled during active disease.

CDR3 loop: CASSPSGQGSGNTIYF. CDR3 bases: TGTGCCAGCTCACCGTCCGGGCAGGGCTCTGGAAACACCATATATTTT. This chain connects TRBV18 to TRBJ1-3; possibly TRBD1 for D (5 bases). The CDR3 runs to 16 residues. Germline CDR1 is KGHSH and CDR2 is LQKENI. V was shortened by 3 bases and J by 0 bases, with 12 bases between the two germline ends.